One and the same sample provided the 13 T cell receptor beta chains below, sequenced in a study of cytomegalovirus exposure and HLA in healthy donors. 13 Jbeta primers and 60 Vbeta primers were used for the PCR. Here immunoSEQ multiplex PCR was the method, and the copy in TCRdb shows in-frame clones only, minus some. Here the sample spans under 100,000 clones, around 70% being singletons. The sequenced sample was PBMCs. All receptors come from a woman between 50 and 59 years old in good health and CMV-seropositive.

V gene TRBV5-1 combines with J gene TRBJ2-1, with unresolved D. The CDR3 extends over 13 amino acids. Trimming took off 0 bases at V and 12 bases at J, with 13 bases between the two ends. Germline-derived CDR1 and CDR2 are SGHRS and YFSETQ. CDR3 DNA sequence: TGCGCCAGCAGCTTGGCCCCAGGCTTTGGGCAGTTCTTC. As protein: CASSLAPGFGQFF.

The rearrangement joins TRBV29-1 to TRBJ2-7; D not certain. V gave up 5 bases and J gave up 5 bases, with 22 bases separating them. In germline, CDR1 is SQVTM, CDR2 ANQGSEA. The CDR3 contains 15 residues. The CDR3 coding sequence is TGCAGCGTTCGGTTAGGTGGCGGAGCCACTCACGAGCAGTACTTC. It encodes CSVRLGGGATHEQYF.

The count of this clone is one. The V call is TRBV27, the J call TRBJ2-5, with 7 bases aligning to TRBD1. The CDR3 contains 16 residues. Trimming took 4 bases from V and 5 from J; bases not matched to a gene: 13. Germline V lookup: CDR1 MNHEY, CDR2 SMNVEV (reference sequence). CDR3 loop: CASSYYPGTASETQYF. Here the CDR3 DNA reads TGTGCCAGCAGTTACTACCCCGGGACAGCGTCGGAGACCCAGTACTTC.

V usage is TRBV7-9 and J usage is TRBJ2-1; 10 bases fit TRBD2. Trimming removed 10 bases from V and 0 bases from J; junction bases left unmatched: 9. This CDR3 comprises 16 residues. Germline V gene data show CDR1 as SEHNR and CDR2 as FQNEAQ (reference sequence). The CDR3 bases are TGTGCCACCCCGCGGTCTAGCGGGAGCTCCTACAATGAGCAGTTCTTC. Protein: CATPRSSGSSYNEQFF.

The J gene is TRBJ2-2, the V gene TRBV19, with a weak D call TRBD2 (6 bases). This CDR3 has 19 residues. V was pared by 5 bases and J by 0 bases, with 22 bases between. Looked up from germline, CDR1 is LNHDA and CDR2 is SQIVND (reference sequence). The CDR3 bases are TGTGCCAGTAGTCCCGCATGGGGAGGCGCCTCCTCGAACACCGGGGAGCTGTTTTTT. It codes for CASSPAWGGASSNTGELFF.

The chain recombines TRBV7-3 with TRBJ2-6, with TRBD1 matching over 9 bases. V shed 5 bases and J 2 bases; nucleotides not matched to a gene: 4. Germline V gene lookup returns CDR1 SGHTA and CDR2 FQGTGA. The CDR3 is made up of 16 amino acids. The CDR3 loop reads CASSPRTGAGANVLTF. DNA of the CDR3: TGTGCCAGCAGCCCCAGGACAGGGGCTGGGGCCAACGTCCTGACTTTC.

The chain has TRBV5-1 and TRBJ2-1; 7 nucleotides agree with TRBD1. The CDR3 runs 14 residues. Trimming cost V 5 bases and J 8 bases; bases outside gene matches: 10. Germline CDR1 and CDR2: SGHRS and YFSETQ. The CDR3 nucleotides read TGCGCCAGCAGATATCTGACAGGGCCCCATGAGCAGTTCTTC. Amino acid sequence: CASRYLTGPHEQFF.

The V call is TRBV27, the J call TRBJ2-6; D not resolved. This CDR3 is 14 amino acids long. Germline V lookup: CDR1 MNHEY, CDR2 SMNVEV (reference sequence). The ends were cut back, 5 bases at V and 4 bases at J, with 9 bases in the middle. The CDR3 here is CASSTENGANVLTF. The CDR3 DNA reads TGTGCCAGCAGTACTGAGAACGGGGCCAACGTCCTGACTTTC.

The chain links TRBV7-6 to TRBJ2-7; possibly TRBD2 for D (7 bases). V was cut by 1 base and J by 4 bases, with 17 bases left in between. CDR1 and CDR2 (germline): SGHVS, FNYEAQ. The CDR3 consists of 16 residues. As DNA, the CDR3 is TGTGCCAGCAGCTTAGGGGGGGGCACAGAGGGATACGAGCAGTACTTC. Residues: CASSLGGGTEGYEQYF.

The chain carries TRBV14 and TRBJ2-1; 12 bases line up with TRBD2. Germline values: CDR1 SGHDN, CDR2 FVKESK. This CDR3 is 14 amino acids long. V was clipped by 6 bases and J by 4 bases; unmatched bases: 1. The CDR3 sequence is CASRTSGSYNEQFF. For the CDR3, the DNA is TGTGCCAGCAGGACTAGCGGGAGTTACAATGAGCAGTTCTTC.

This clone has only a few counts. The chain employs TRBV2 and TRBJ1-1; TRBD1 matches at 8 bases. With V trimmed by 8 bases and J by 7 bases, 9 bases remained unmatched. Looked up from germline, CDR1 is SNHLY and CDR2 is FYNNEI. The CDR3 is 13 residues long. The CDR3: CASWGQEEGEAFF. The CDR3 DNA sequence: TGTGCCAGCTGGGGACAGGAGGAAGGTGAAGCTTTCTTT. The full variable domain, in which reference TRBV2 and TRBJ1-1 provide the parts outside the CDR3, is EPEVTQTPSHQVTQMGQEVILRCVPISNHLYFYWYRQILGQKVEFLVSFYNNEISEKSEIFDDQFSVERPDGSNFTLKIRSTKLEDSAMYFCASWGQEEGEAFFGQGTRLTVV.

This clone was seen only once. V usage is TRBV19 and J usage is TRBJ1-1; the match to TRBD1 covers 7 bases. CDR3 length: 17 residues. The J segment lost 0 bases and the V segment lost 7 bases, leaving 14 bases of the junction unmatched. In germline, CDR1 is LNHDA, CDR2 SQIVND (reference sequence). For the CDR3, the DNA is TGTGCCAGTAACTCCGGCAGGCGGGACAGACTGAACACTGAAGCTTTCTTT. This sequence encodes CASNSGRRDRLNTEAFF.

This clone is a singleton in its sample. The chain joins TRBV5-4 to TRBJ2-7; the match to TRBD1 covers 8 bases. Germline CDR1 reads SGHNT; CDR2 reads YYREEE (reference sequence). CDR3 size: 15 residues. With 2 bases clipped from V and 1 base from J, the junction kept 5 bases outside the gene matches. In DNA form, the CDR3 reads TGTGCCAGCAGCTTCGGACAGGGTTTTTCCTACGAGCAGTACTTC. This translates into CASSFGQGFSYEQYF.